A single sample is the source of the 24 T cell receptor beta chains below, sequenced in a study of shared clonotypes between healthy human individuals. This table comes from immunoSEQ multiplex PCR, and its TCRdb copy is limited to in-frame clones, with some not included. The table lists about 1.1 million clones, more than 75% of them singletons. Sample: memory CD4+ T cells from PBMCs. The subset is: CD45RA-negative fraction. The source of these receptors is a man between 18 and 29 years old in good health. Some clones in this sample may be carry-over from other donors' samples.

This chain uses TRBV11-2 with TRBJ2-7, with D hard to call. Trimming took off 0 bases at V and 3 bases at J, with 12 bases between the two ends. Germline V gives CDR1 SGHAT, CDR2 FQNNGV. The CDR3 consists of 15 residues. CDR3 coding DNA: TGTGCCAGCAGCTTAGATGGTCCCTCTTTCTACGAGCAGTACTTC. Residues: CASSLDGPSFYEQYF.

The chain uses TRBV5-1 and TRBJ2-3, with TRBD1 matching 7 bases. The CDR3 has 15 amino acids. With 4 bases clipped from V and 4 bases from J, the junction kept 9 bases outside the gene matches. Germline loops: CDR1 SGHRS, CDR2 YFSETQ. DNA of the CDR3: TGCGCCAGCAGCAGCGGACAGGTAGACGCAGATACGCAGTATTTT. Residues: CASSSGQVDADTQYF. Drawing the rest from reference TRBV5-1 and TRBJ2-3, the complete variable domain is KAGVTQTPRYLIKTRGQQVTLSCSPISGHRSVSWYQQTPGQGLQFLFEYFSETQRNKGNFPGRFSGRQFSNSRSEMNVSTLELGDSALYLCASSSGQVDADTQYFGPGTRLTVL.

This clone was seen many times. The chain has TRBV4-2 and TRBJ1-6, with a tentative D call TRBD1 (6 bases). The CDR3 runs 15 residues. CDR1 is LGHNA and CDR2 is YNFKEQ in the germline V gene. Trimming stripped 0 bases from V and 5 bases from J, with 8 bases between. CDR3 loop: CASSQDRDNNSPLHF. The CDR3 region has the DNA TGTGCCAGCAGCCAAGATCGGGACAATAATTCACCCCTCCACTTT.

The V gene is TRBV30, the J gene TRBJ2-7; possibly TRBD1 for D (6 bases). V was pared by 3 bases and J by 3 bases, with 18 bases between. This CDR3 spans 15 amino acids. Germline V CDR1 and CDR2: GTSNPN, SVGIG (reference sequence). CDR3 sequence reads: CAWSGFGAGDYEQYF. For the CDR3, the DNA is TGTGCCTGGAGCGGTTTTGGGGCAGGGGACTACGAGCAGTACTTC.

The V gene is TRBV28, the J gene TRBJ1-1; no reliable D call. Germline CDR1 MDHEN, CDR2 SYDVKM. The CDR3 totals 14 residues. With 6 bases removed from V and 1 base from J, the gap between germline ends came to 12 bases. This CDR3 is CASSLESQNTEAFF. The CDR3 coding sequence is TGTGCCAGCAGCCTTGAAAGCCAGAACACTGAAGCTTTCTTT.

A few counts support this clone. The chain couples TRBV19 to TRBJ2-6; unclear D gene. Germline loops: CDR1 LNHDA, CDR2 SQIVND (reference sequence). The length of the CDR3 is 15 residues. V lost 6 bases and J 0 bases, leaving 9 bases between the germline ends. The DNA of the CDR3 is TGTGCCAGTAGCCGCCTTGGCTCTGGGGCCAACGTCCTGACTTTC. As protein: CASSRLGSGANVLTF.

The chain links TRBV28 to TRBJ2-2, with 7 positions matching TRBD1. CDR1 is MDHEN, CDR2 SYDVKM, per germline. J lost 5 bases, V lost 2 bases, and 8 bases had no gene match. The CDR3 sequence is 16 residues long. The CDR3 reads CASSLAGTVGTGELFF. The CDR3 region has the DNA TGTGCCAGCAGTTTAGCAGGGACAGTGGGGACCGGGGAGCTGTTTTTT.

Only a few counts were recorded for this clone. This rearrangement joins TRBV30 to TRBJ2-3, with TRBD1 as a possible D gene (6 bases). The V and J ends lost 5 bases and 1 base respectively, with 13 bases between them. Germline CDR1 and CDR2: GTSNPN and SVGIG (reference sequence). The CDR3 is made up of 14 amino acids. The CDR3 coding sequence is TGTGCCTGGTTGGAGGCAGGGGGCACAGATACGCAGTATTTT. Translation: CAWLEAGGTDTQYF.

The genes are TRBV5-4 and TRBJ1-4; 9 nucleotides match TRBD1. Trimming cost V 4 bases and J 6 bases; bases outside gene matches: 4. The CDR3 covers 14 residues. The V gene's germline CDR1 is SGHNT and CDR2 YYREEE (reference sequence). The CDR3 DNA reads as TGTGCCAGCAGCGGCCGGGACAGGGATGAAAAACTGTTTTTT. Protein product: CASSGRDRDEKLFF.

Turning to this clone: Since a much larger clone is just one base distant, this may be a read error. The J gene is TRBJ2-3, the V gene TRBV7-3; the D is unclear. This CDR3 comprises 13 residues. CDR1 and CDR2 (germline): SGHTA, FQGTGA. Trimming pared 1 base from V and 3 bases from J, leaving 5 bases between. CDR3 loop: CASSLMGTDTQYF. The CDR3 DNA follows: TGTGCCAGCAGCTTAATGGGTACAGATACGCAGTATTTT.

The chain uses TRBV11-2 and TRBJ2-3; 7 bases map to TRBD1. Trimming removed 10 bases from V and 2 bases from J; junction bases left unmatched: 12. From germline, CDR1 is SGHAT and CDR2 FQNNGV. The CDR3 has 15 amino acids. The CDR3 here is CATKNRGYDTDTQYF. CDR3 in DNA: TGTGCCACCAAAAACAGGGGATACGACACAGATACGCAGTATTTT.

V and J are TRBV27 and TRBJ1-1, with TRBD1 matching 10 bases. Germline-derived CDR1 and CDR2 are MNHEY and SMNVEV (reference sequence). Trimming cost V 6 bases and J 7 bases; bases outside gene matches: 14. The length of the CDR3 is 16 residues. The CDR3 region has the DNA TGTGCCAGCAGGTTTTTGAGCGCGGACAGGGGGATTGAAGCTTTCTTT. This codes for CASRFLSADRGIEAFF.

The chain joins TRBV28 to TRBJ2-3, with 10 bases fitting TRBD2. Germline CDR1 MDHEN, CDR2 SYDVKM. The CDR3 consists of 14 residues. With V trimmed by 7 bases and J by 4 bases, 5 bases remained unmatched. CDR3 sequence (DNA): TGTGCCAGCAACCTAGCGGGAGAAGCAGATACGCAGTATTTT. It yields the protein CASNLAGEADTQYF. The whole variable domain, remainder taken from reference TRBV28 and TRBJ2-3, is DVKVTQSSRYLVKRTGEKVFLECVQDMDHENMFWYRQDPGLGLRLIYFSYDVKMKEKGDIPEGYSVSREKKERFSLILESASTNQTSMYLCASNLAGEADTQYFGPGTRLTVL.

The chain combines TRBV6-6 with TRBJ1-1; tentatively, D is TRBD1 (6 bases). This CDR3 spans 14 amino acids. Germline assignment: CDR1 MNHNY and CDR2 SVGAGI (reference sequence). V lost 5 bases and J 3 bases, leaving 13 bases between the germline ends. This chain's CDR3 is CASSGDAGDTEAFF. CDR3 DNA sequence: TGTGCCAGCAGTGGAGACGCAGGGGACACTGAAGCTTTCTTT.

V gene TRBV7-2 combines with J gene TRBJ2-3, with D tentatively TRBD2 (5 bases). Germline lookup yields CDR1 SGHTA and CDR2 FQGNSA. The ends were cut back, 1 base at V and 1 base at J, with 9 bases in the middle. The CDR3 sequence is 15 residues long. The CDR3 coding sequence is TGTGCCAGCAGCTTAGATAACGGGGGCACAGATACGCAGTATTTT. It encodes CASSLDNGGTDTQYF. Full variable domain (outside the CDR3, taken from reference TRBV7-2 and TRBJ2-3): GAGVSQSPSNKVTEKGKDVELRCDPISGHTALYWYRQSLGQGLEFLIYFQGNSAPDKSGLPSDRFSAERTGGSVSTLTIQRTQQEDSAVYLCASSLDNGGTDTQYFGPGTRLTVL.

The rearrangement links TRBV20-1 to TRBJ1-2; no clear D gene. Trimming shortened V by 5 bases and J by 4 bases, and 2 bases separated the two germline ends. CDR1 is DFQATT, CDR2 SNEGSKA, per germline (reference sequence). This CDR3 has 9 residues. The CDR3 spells CSAPYGYTF. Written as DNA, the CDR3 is TGCAGTGCTCCCTATGGCTACACCTTC.

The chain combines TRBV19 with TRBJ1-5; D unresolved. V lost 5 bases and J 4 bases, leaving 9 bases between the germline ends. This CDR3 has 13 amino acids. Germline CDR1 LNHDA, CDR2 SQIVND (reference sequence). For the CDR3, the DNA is TGTGCCAGTAGTCTACGTTTTAATCAGCCCCAGCATTTT. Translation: CASSLRFNQPQHF.

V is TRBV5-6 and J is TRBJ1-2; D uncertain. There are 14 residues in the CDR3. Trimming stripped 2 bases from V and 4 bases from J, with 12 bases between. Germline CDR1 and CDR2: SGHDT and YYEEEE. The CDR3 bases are TGTGCCAGCAGCTTAAAGGGCGGGAGCTATGGCTACACCTTC. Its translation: CASSLKGGSYGYTF.

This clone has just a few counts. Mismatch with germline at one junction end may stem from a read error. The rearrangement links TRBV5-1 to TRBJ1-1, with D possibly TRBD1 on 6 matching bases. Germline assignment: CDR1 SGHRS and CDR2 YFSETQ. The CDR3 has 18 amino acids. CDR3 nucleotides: TGCGCCAGCAGTTTGGAGTTTGGGGCGACAGGATACAGCACTGAAGCTTTCTTT. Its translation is CASSLEFGATGYSTEAFF.

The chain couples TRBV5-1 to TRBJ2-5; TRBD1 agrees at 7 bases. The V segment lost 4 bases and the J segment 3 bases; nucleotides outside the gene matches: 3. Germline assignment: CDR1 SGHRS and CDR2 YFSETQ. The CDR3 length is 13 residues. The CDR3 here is CASSVDRKETQYF. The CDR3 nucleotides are TGCGCCAGCAGCGTGGACAGGAAAGAGACCCAGTACTTC.

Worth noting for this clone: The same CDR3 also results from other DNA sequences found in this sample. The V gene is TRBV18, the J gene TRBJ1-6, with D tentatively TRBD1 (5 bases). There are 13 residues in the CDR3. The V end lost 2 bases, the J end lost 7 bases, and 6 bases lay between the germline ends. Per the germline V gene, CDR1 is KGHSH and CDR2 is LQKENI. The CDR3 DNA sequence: TGTGCCAGCTCACCAGACAGAAATTCACCCCTCCACTTT. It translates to CASSPDRNSPLHF.

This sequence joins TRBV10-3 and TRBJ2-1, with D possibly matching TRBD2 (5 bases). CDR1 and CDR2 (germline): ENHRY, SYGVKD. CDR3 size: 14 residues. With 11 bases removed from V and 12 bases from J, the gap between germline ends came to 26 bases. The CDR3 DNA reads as TGTGCCGCGTCGCGAGGGAGTGGCGCAATTGGGCAGTTCTTC. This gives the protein CAASRGSGAIGQFF.

CDR3: CASSPGQATYEQYF. In DNA form, the CDR3 reads TGTGCCAGCAGCCCGGGACAGGCCACCTACGAGCAGTACTTC. The rearrangement joins TRBV5-6 to TRBJ2-7, with TRBD1 identical over 8 bases. Trimming at V came to 4 bases and at J to 2 bases, leaving 5 bases not matched to a gene. Germline loops: CDR1 SGHDT, CDR2 YYEEEE. This CDR3 is 14 amino acids long.

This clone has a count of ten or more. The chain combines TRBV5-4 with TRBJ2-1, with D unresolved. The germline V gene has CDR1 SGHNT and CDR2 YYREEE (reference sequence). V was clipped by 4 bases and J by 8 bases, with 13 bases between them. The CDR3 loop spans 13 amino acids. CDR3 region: CASSPVTKDEQFF. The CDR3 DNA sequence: TGTGCCAGCAGCCCGGTTACGAAGGATGAGCAGTTCTTC.